The present TCR beta chain was sequenced within a study of cytomegalovirus exposure and HLA in healthy donors. The study, taken as a whole, reports: The analysis excluded some indistinguishable V segments, including TRBV6-2 and TRBV6-3. Most TCR beta V segments were productive about 90% or about 30% of the time in an earlier analysis.

Germline V gene sequence: CDR1 KGHSH, CDR2 LQKENI. V was pared by 2 bases and J by 5 bases, with 3 bases of the junction left unmatched. This CDR3 is 14 amino acids long. Notes on this clone: Its antigen remains unidentified.

PCR employed 60 Vbeta and 13 Jbeta primers. Clones were sequenced by immunoSEQ multiplex PCR, and TCRdb holds only the in-frame ones, with some missing. The profile covers some 99,000 clones, with approximately 81% appearing a single time and about 2% taken by the ten largest. The rearrangement joins TRBV18 to TRBJ1-5, with TRBD1 matching 7 bases. The sequenced sample was PBMCs. This TCR was recovered from a woman aged 25 to 39 in good health and CMV-seronegative. In nucleotides, the CDR3 is TGTGCCAGCTCACCAAATACAGGGGATCAGCCCCAGCATTTT. Amino acid sequence: CASSPNTGDQPQHF.